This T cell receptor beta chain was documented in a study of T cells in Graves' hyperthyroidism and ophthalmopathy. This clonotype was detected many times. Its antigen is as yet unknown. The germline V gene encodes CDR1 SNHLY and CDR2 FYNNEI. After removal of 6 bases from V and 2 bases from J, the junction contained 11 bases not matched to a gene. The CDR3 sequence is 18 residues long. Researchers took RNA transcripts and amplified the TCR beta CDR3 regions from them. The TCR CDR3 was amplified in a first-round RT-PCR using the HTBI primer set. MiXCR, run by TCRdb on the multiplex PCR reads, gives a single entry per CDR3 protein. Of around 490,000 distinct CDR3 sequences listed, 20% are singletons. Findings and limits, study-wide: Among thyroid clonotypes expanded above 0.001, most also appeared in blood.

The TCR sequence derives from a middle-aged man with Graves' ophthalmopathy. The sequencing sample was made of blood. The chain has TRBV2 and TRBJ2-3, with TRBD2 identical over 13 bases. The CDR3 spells CASRKTSGGPTHTDTQYF. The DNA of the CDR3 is TGTGCCAGCAGAAAGACTAGCGGGGGGCCGACCCACACAGATACGCAGTATTTT.